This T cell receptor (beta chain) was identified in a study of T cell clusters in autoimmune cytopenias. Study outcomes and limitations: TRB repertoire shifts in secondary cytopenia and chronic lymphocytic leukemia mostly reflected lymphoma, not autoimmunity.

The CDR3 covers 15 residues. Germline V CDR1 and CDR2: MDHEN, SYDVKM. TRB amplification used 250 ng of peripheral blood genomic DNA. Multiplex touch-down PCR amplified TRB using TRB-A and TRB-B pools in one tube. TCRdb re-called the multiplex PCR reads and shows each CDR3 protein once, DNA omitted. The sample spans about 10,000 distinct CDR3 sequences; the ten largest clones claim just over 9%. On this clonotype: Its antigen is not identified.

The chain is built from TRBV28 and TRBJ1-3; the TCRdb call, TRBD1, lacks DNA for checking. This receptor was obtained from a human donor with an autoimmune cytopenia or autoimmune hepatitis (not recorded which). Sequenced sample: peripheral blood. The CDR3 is CASSSILTGGDTIYF.